These 22 T cell receptor beta chains came from one sample sequenced in a study of T cell therapy after organ transplantation. Time point defined: 20-29 weeks after completion of therapy. These receptors have no known antigen. Method: immunoSEQ multiplex PCR; TCRdb's copy keeps in-frame clones and lacks some. The profile shows roughly 15,000 clones, 85% to 90% of them singletons. The input for sequencing was CD8+ T cells from blood, taken after autologous CMV-specific T cell therapy. These receptor sequences come from a human patient who had received a solid organ transplant and had CMV disease. The T cells may partly be graft donor cells.

V usage is TRBV2 and J usage is TRBJ2-7; no clear D gene. CDR3 length: 14 amino acids. Germline V gives CDR1 SNHLY, CDR2 FYNNEI. V was clipped by 10 bases and J by 4 bases, with 20 bases between them. CDR3 region: CATTGPGQGYEQYF. The CDR3 region has the DNA TGTGCCACCACTGGACCCGGGCAAGGTTACGAGCAGTACTTC.

The chain is built from TRBV2 and TRBJ1-1; D gene unclear. The CDR3 sequence is 11 residues long. The germline gives CDR1 SNHLY, CDR2 FYNNEI. Between the trimmed V and J ends, which lost 8 bases and 6 bases, there was a span of 10 bases. The CDR3 loop reads CASARWAEAFF. As DNA, the CDR3 is TGTGCCAGCGCTCGGTGGGCTGAAGCTTTCTTT.

The V gene is TRBV5-6, the J gene TRBJ1-1; no clear D gene. Germline CDR1 SGHDT, CDR2 YYEEEE. The CDR3 is 14 residues long. Trimming left V 1 base short and J 0 bases short, with 7 bases between. The CDR3 reads CASSLSPMNTEAFF. As DNA, the CDR3 is TGTGCCAGCAGCTTGTCGCCTATGAACACTGAAGCTTTCTTT.

The rearrangement joins TRBV4-3 to TRBJ2-1; tentative D call: TRBD2 (5 bases). The CDR3 runs 20 residues. The V end lost 0 bases, the J end lost 4 bases, and 25 bases lay between the germline ends. The germline gives CDR1 LGHNA, CDR2 YSLEER. The CDR3: CASSQDLPFNPSKTYNEQFF. As DNA, the CDR3 is TGCGCCAGCAGCCAAGACCTTCCTTTTAACCCTAGCAAGACGTACAATGAGCAGTTCTTC.

V gene TRBV6-4 combines with J gene TRBJ2-1; TRBD1 aligns across 9 bases. J lost 7 bases, V lost 2 bases, and 3 bases had no gene match. Germline V gene data show CDR1 as MRHNA and CDR2 as SNTAGT. The CDR3 contains 14 residues. CDR3 bases: TGTGCCAGCAGTGACGAACAGGGGGCGAATGAGCAGTTCTTC. Residues: CASSDEQGANEQFF.

The rearrangement joins TRBV10-2 to TRBJ1-6; 10 bases match TRBD1. CDR3 length: 14 residues. The junction had 0 bases not matched to a gene; V was cut back by 4 bases and J by 6 bases. Per germline, CDR1 WSHSY and CDR2 SAAADI. CDR3 in DNA: TGCGCCAGCAGTGGGGACAGGGGTAATTCACCCCTCCACTTT. It specifies CASSGDRGNSPLHF.

The chain employs TRBV5-6 and TRBJ1-1; no clear D gene. The CDR3 contains 11 residues. With 4 bases removed from V and 6 bases from J, the gap between germline ends came to 7 bases. Germline CDR1 SGHDT, CDR2 YYEEEE. The CDR3 here is CASSIGAEAFF. CDR3 nucleotide sequence: TGTGCCAGCAGCATCGGGGCTGAAGCTTTCTTT. Variable domain in full (rest from reference TRBV5-6 and TRBJ1-1): DAGVTQSPTHLIKTRGQQVTLRCSPKSGHDTVSWYQQALGQGPQFIFQYYEEEERQRGNFPDRFSGHQFPNYSSELNVNALLLGDSALYLCASSIGAEAFFGQGTRLTVV.

V gene TRBV4-3 combines with J gene TRBJ1-2; D not resolved. The V and J ends lost 1 base and 0 bases respectively, with 9 bases between them. In germline, CDR1 is LGHNA, CDR2 YSLEER. There are 15 residues in the CDR3. CDR3: CASSQGRISNYGYTF. CDR3 DNA sequence: TGCGCCAGCAGCCAAGGACGGATTTCTAACTATGGCTACACCTTC.

V gene TRBV29-1 combines with J gene TRBJ2-3, with TRBD2 matching 8 bases. CDR3 size: 16 residues. The V gene end was trimmed by 7 bases and the J gene end by 3 bases; junction bases not matched to a gene: 15. CDR1 is SQVTM, CDR2 ANQGSEA, per germline. CDR3 in DNA: TGCAGCGCGGAGTCCGGGGGGGCGCTCGGTACAGATACGCAGTATTTT. Protein: CSAESGGALGTDTQYF.

The chain carries TRBV4-1 and TRBJ1-5, with TRBD1 matching over 8 bases. This CDR3 has 15 amino acids. Per the germline V gene, CDR1 is MGHRA and CDR2 is YSYEKL. Trimming cost V 3 bases and J 6 bases; bases outside gene matches: 7. CDR3: CASSHDQGAGQPQHF. CDR3 coding DNA: TGCGCCAGCAGCCATGATCAGGGGGCGGGTCAGCCCCAGCATTTT.

A single count supports this clone. J is TRBJ2-7 and V is TRBV30; D gene ambiguous. Germline-derived CDR1 and CDR2 are GTSNPN and SVGIG (reference sequence). The CDR3 consists of 13 residues. Between the trimmed V and J ends, which lost 4 bases and 3 bases, there was a span of 13 bases. The CDR3 sequence is CAWTVGLGYEQYF. CDR3 nucleotide sequence: TGTGCCTGGACGGTCGGTTTGGGCTACGAGCAGTACTTC.

This sequence joins TRBV18 and TRBJ2-7, with 9 positions matching TRBD2. The length of the CDR3 is 16 residues. Germline V gene sequence: CDR1 KGHSH, CDR2 LQKENI. The V segment lost 0 bases and the J segment 2 bases; nucleotides outside the gene matches: 5. CDR3: CASSPPASGVPYEQYF. The CDR3 bases are TGTGCCAGCTCACCACCGGCTAGCGGGGTACCCTACGAGCAGTACTTC.

V usage is TRBV4-2 and J usage is TRBJ2-5; maybe TRBD2 (6 bases). Germline lookup yields CDR1 LGHNA and CDR2 YNFKEQ. Trimming left V 5 bases short and J 4 bases short, with 17 bases between. This CDR3 comprises 15 residues. The CDR3 protein is CASSGRLARGETQYF. CDR3 DNA sequence: TGTGCCAGCAGCGGCCGGCTAGCGCGAGGAGAGACCCAGTACTTC.

The chain links TRBV4-1 to TRBJ2-5; TRBD2 matches 9 bases. The ends lost 1 base at V and 4 bases at J; junction bases unmatched: 4. The CDR3 contains 15 residues. From germline, CDR1 is MGHRA and CDR2 YSYEKL. For the CDR3, the DNA is TGCGCCAGCAGCCAAGTAGAAGCGGGAGGAGAGACCCAGTACTTC. It translates to CASSQVEAGGETQYF.

The genes are TRBV28 and TRBJ2-3; 8 bases agree with TRBD1. This CDR3 spans 16 amino acids. In germline, CDR1 is MDHEN, CDR2 SYDVKM. The J segment lost 4 bases and the V segment lost 2 bases, leaving 8 bases of the junction unmatched. CDR3 in amino acids: CASSLRMDRVPDTQYF. CDR3 bases: TGTGCCAGCAGTTTACGGATGGACAGGGTCCCAGATACGCAGTATTTT.

J is TRBJ2-7 and V is TRBV25-1, with D perhaps given as TRBD1 or TRBD2 (5 bases each). CDR1 and CDR2 (germline): MGHDK, SYGVNS. V gave up 4 bases and J gave up 1 base, with 14 bases separating them. The CDR3 runs 15 residues. Written as DNA, the CDR3 is TGTGCCAGCAGTGCGATGGGGGATACGTCCTACGAGCAGTACTTC. Its translation is CASSAMGDTSYEQYF.

The chain links TRBV29-1 to TRBJ1-1; unclear D gene. The CDR3 is made up of 10 amino acids. V lost 4 bases, J lost 4 bases, and 4 bases lay in between. Germline V gene data show CDR1 as SQVTM and CDR2 as ANQGSEA. CDR3 in amino acids: CSVGVTEAFF. CDR3 bases: TGCAGCGTTGGGGTCACTGAAGCTTTCTTT.

The table lists this clone with a count of one. V and J are TRBV30 and TRBJ1-1, with 9 bases lining up with TRBD1. This CDR3 is 15 amino acids long. CDR1 GTSNPN and CDR2 SVGIG come from the germline V gene (reference sequence). Germline trimming cut 2 bases from V and 3 bases from J; bases unmatched to any gene: 7. In nucleotides, the CDR3 is TGTGCCTGGAGTCCCCCCTACAGGGGGCACACTGAAGCTTTCTTT. Translating gives CAWSPPYRGHTEAFF. The full variable domain, completed using reference TRBV30 and TRBJ1-1, is SQTIHQWPATLVQPVGSPLSLECTVEGTSNPNLYWYRQAAGRGLQLLFYSVGIGQISSEVPQNLSASRPQDRQFILSSKKLLLSDSGFYLCAWSPPYRGHTEAFFGQGTRLTVV.

This chain uses TRBV4-1 with TRBJ1-2, with no clear D. Trimming left V 2 bases short and J 8 bases short, with 18 bases between. Germline assignment: CDR1 MGHRA and CDR2 YSYEKL. The CDR3 sequence is 15 residues long. The CDR3 sequence is CASSQTLGVGVGYTF. In nucleotides, the CDR3 is TGCGCCAGCAGCCAAACCCTCGGGGTTGGGGTCGGCTACACCTTC.

The V gene is TRBV7-3, the J gene TRBJ1-5, with D maybe TRBD1 (6 bases). The CDR3 contains 14 residues. CDR1 and CDR2 from the germline V gene are SGHTA and FQGTGA. Between the trimmed V and J ends, which lost 10 bases and 6 bases, there was a span of 19 bases. The CDR3 coding sequence is TGTGCCATCCCCGAGGGGGGGCTTAGTCAGCCCCAGCATTTT. Its translation is CAIPEGGLSQPQHF.

CDR3 sequence: CASSLRDRGLRETQYF. CDR3 sequence (DNA): TGTGCCAGCAGCTTACGGGACAGGGGGTTACGAGAGACCCAGTACTTC. The chain joins TRBV11-2 to TRBJ2-5; 11 nucleotides match TRBD1. There are 16 residues in the CDR3. Germline V CDR1 and CDR2: SGHAT, FQNNGV. With V trimmed by 2 bases and J by 4 bases, 6 bases remained unmatched. The full variable domain, rest sourced from reference TRBV11-2 and TRBJ2-5, is EAGVAQSPRYKIIEKRQSVAFWCNPISGHATLYWYQQILGQGPKLLIQFQNNGVVDDSQLPKDRFSAERLKGVDSTLKIQPAKLEDSAVYLCASSLRDRGLRETQYFGPGTRLLVL.

The chain is built from TRBV9 and TRBJ2-2; TRBD1 matches at 10 bases. This CDR3 spans 17 amino acids. CDR1 and CDR2 (germline): SGDLS, YYNGEE. The V gene end was trimmed by 3 bases and the J gene end by 6 bases; junction bases not matched to a gene: 11. The CDR3 is CASSGARDRGFPGELFF. The CDR3 DNA reads as TGTGCCAGCAGCGGCGCACGGGACAGGGGTTTTCCCGGGGAGCTGTTTTTT.